The 32 T cell receptor beta chains below all came from one sample that was sequenced in a study of Graves' ophthalmopathy and Graves' hyperthyroidism. RNA transcripts were the template, and TCR beta CDR3 regions were amplified from them. The workflow started with a first-round RT-PCR run with HTBI primers and then moved on to a second-round multiplex PCR. From the multiplex PCR reads, TCRdb called clonotypes with MiXCR, one entry per CDR3 protein. The sample includes approximately 330,000 distinct CDR3 sequences, around a sixth of them seen just once. The sample was peripheral blood. Every receptor here comes from an adult man with Graves' ophthalmopathy.

This clonotype came up many times. The chain employs TRBV4-2 and TRBJ1-2; D is unresolved. The germline CDR1 and CDR2 sequences are LGHNA and YNFKEQ. Between the trimmed V and J ends, which lost 0 bases and 4 bases, there was a span of 9 bases. CDR3 length: 14 amino acids. The CDR3 DNA reads TGTGCCAGCAGCCAAGATCTAAGTTTCTATGGCTACACCTTC. Its protein product is CASSQDLSFYGYTF.

The chain combines TRBV19 with TRBJ1-5; D is perhaps TRBD1 (6 bases). Germline V gene data show CDR1 as LNHDA and CDR2 as SQIVND (reference sequence). V was clipped by 6 bases and J by 3 bases, with 9 bases between them. The length of the CDR3 is 13 residues. CDR3 amino acids: CASRGTINQPQHF. CDR3 bases: TGTGCCAGTAGGGGGACAATCAATCAGCCCCAGCATTTT.

This clonotype was detected many times. The V and J genes are TRBV27 and TRBJ2-5; the D call may be TRBD1 or TRBD2 (5 bases each). V dropped 5 bases and J dropped 7 bases, with 26 bases sitting between them. The CDR3 extends over 17 amino acids. Germline CDR1 is MNHEY and CDR2 is SMNVEV (reference sequence). CDR3 DNA sequence: TGTGCCAGCAGTCCTCGAAATAGGGGCGGGCCACTCGCGACCCAGTACTTC. It is translated as CASSPRNRGGPLATQYF.

This clonotype was counted ten times or more. The chain combines TRBV7-2 with TRBJ2-5; 11 bases align to TRBD1. In germline, CDR1 is SGHTA, CDR2 FQGNSA. J gave up 4 bases and V 3 bases, and 4 bases lay outside the gene matches. The CDR3 sequence is 15 residues long. Here the CDR3 reads CASSLDRGLAETQYF. The CDR3 DNA follows: TGTGCCAGCAGCTTGGACAGGGGGCTCGCAGAGACCCAGTACTTC.

Ten or more counts support this clonotype. The genes are TRBV2 and TRBJ2-7; 9 bases line up with TRBD2. CDR1 is SNHLY and CDR2 is FYNNEI in the germline V gene. The CDR3 length is 15 residues. The trim removed 6 bases at V and 2 bases at J, leaving 8 bases unmatched. CDR3 region: CASSDLTSGTYEQYF. The CDR3, as DNA: TGTGCCAGCAGCGACTTGACTAGCGGAACCTACGAGCAGTACTTC.

This clonotype appeared many times. V gene TRBV19 combines with J gene TRBJ1-1, with D perhaps matching TRBD1 (5 bases). This CDR3 has 14 residues. Germline-derived CDR1 and CDR2 are LNHDA and SQIVND (reference sequence). Trimming left V 5 bases short and J 3 bases short, with 13 bases between. The CDR3 DNA follows: TGTGCCAGTAGTCCGAGCAGGGAGCACACTGAAGCTTTCTTT. Protein sequence: CASSPSREHTEAFF.

This clonotype was observed many times. Here the CDR3 DNA reads TGCGCCAGCAGCTTGATTTCGTCGCAGGGAGGATCACCCCTCCACTTT. Protein sequence: CASSLISSQGGSPLHF. This chain uses TRBV5-1 with TRBJ1-6, with D possibly matching TRBD1 (5 bases). The CDR3 spans 16 residues. The germline V gene has CDR1 SGHRS and CDR2 YFSETQ. Trimming removed 1 base at V and 10 bases at J, with 18 bases between.

In its sample, this clonotype was seen many times. The chain has TRBV6-1 and TRBJ1-5; D is uncertain. The CDR3 spans 14 residues. Trimming left V 4 bases short and J 2 bases short, with 9 bases between. Germline CDR1 is MNHNS and CDR2 is SASEGT. This chain's CDR3 is CASSGEGGNQPQHF. DNA of the CDR3: TGTGCCAGCAGTGGAGAGGGAGGCAATCAGCCCCAGCATTTT.

The rearrangement joins TRBV27 to TRBJ2-5, with a tentative D call TRBD1 (6 bases). CDR1 MNHEY and CDR2 SMNVEV come from the germline V gene (reference sequence). Trimming took off 3 bases at V and 1 base at J, with 9 bases between the two ends. The CDR3 sequence is 14 residues long. The CDR3 loop is CASSFQDSQETQYF. CDR3 coding DNA: TGTGCCAGCAGTTTCCAGGACAGCCAAGAGACCCAGTACTTC.

This clonotype has a count of ten or more. The chain is built from TRBV5-6 and TRBJ1-6; D remains ambiguous. The CDR3 is 14 residues long. Germline V gene lookup returns CDR1 SGHDT and CDR2 YYEEEE. V was cut by 3 bases and J by 8 bases, with 12 bases left in between. CDR3 DNA: TGTGCCAGCAGCTCGAGGAAGTCGGATTCACCCCTCCACTTT. It codes for CASSSRKSDSPLHF.

The chain recombines TRBV19 with TRBJ1-5; D is undetermined. The CDR3 spans 10 residues. Trimming pared 9 bases from V and 5 bases from J, leaving 5 bases between. Germline values: CDR1 LNHDA, CDR2 SQIVND (reference sequence). CDR3 loop: CASFDQPQHF. CDR3 in DNA: TGTGCCAGCTTCGATCAGCCCCAGCATTTT.

This clonotype was counted at least ten times. The J gene is TRBJ2-5, the V gene TRBV5-1; 8 bases line up with TRBD2. CDR3 size: 14 residues. Germline V lookup: CDR1 SGHRS, CDR2 YFSETQ. With 2 bases clipped from V and 6 bases from J, the junction kept 6 bases outside the gene matches. The CDR3 spells CASSFGGGSQTQYF. CDR3 coding DNA: TGCGCCAGCAGCTTCGGGGGGGGCAGCCAGACCCAGTACTTC. Together with reference TRBV5-1 and TRBJ2-5, the CDR3 gives the full variable domain: KAGVTQTPRYLIKTRGQQVTLSCSPISGHRSVSWYQQTPGQGLQFLFEYFSETQRNKGNFPGRFSGRQFSNSRSEMNVSTLELGDSALYLCASSFGGGSQTQYFGPGTRLLVL.

This clonotype has a count of ten or more. The chain couples TRBV2 to TRBJ2-7; TRBD2 agrees at 11 bases. The CDR3 is 15 amino acids. The germline V gene has CDR1 SNHLY and CDR2 FYNNEI. With V trimmed by 6 bases and J by 7 bases, 11 bases remained unmatched. This CDR3 is CASSDRVGLAGEQYF. In nucleotides, the CDR3 is TGTGCCAGCAGCGACAGGGTTGGACTAGCGGGTGAGCAGTACTTC.

The chain joins TRBV29-1 to TRBJ2-5, with D uncertain. This CDR3 has 13 amino acids. Germline-derived CDR1 and CDR2 are SQVTM and ANQGSEA. Trimming removed 3 bases from V and 2 bases from J, with 10 bases in between. Written as DNA, the CDR3 is TGCAGCGTTGATTCTGACTTACAAGAGACCCAGTACTTC. This gives the protein CSVDSDLQETQYF.

In its sample, this clonotype was seen many times. This sequence joins TRBV20-1 and TRBJ2-5; 13 bases match TRBD2. The CDR3 loop spans 16 amino acids. V trimming: 6 bases; J trimming: 2 bases; junction bases outside the gene matches: 9. In germline, CDR1 is DFQATT, CDR2 SNEGSKA (reference sequence). The CDR3: CSAHGLAGVRQETQYF. CDR3 in DNA: TGCAGTGCCCACGGACTAGCGGGAGTAAGGCAAGAGACCCAGTACTTC.

This clonotype was found many times. The rearrangement links TRBV30 to TRBJ2-5, with 9 bases aligning to TRBD2. V lost 0 bases to trimming and J lost 3 bases; unmatched junction nucleotides: 2. CDR3 length: 14 residues. CDR1 is GTSNPN and CDR2 is SVGIG in the germline V gene (reference sequence). The CDR3 DNA is TGTGCCTGGAGTGTATTAGCGGGGGAAGAGACCCAGTACTTC. Its protein is CAWSVLAGEETQYF.

This chain links TRBV29-1 with TRBJ1-2; 8 nucleotides line up with TRBD1. Germline loops: CDR1 SQVTM, CDR2 ANQGSEA. Trimming took 4 bases from V and 7 from J; bases not matched to a gene: 2. This CDR3 is 11 amino acids long. CDR3 DNA sequence: TGCAGCGTTGGGACAGGGCCTGGCTACACCTTC. This sequence encodes CSVGTGPGYTF.

This clonotype was recorded at least ten times. The chain has TRBV6-5 and TRBJ1-6; 9 nucleotides agree with TRBD1. Trimming took 7 bases from V and 9 from J; bases not matched to a gene: 7. The CDR3 spans 14 residues. Germline lookup yields CDR1 MNHEY and CDR2 SVGAGI. As DNA, the CDR3 is TGTGCCAGCAACAGGGGGCCCAATGCTTCACCCCTCCACTTT. It translates to CASNRGPNASPLHF.

This clonotype was recorded many times. The rearrangement uses TRBV20-1 and TRBJ1-5; D might be TRBD1 (5 bases). CDR1 and CDR2 from the germline V gene are DFQATT and SNEGSKA (reference sequence). Deletions cut 5 bases from V and 6 bases from J, with 20 bases between. CDR3 length equals 15 residues. The CDR3 loop reads CSAYTRGLQVQPQHF. The CDR3 nucleotides read TGCAGTGCTTATACTCGGGGCCTTCAGGTTCAGCCCCAGCATTTT.

This clonotype was detected only once. CDR3 in DNA: TGTGCCAGCAGTTCCGACGCCCGACTAGCGGGTCGAAAGTACTTC. Translation: CASSSDARLAGRKYF. The chain has TRBV6-2 or TRBV6-3 and TRBJ2-7, with 10 bases identical to TRBD2. Trimming at V came to 4 bases and at J to 11 bases, leaving 14 bases not matched to a gene. The CDR3 consists of 15 residues. CDR1 is MNHEY, CDR2 SVGEGT, per germline.

This clonotype has only a few counts. V and J are TRBV19 and TRBJ1-2; TRBD1 might be the D (6 bases). Trimming took off 3 bases at V and 7 bases at J, with 9 bases between the two ends. Germline CDR1 and CDR2: LNHDA and SQIVND (reference sequence). The CDR3 runs 12 residues. CDR3 residues: CASSIRGAGYTF. CDR3 sequence (DNA): TGTGCCAGTAGTATCCGGGGGGCTGGCTACACCTTC.

The chain couples TRBV27 to TRBJ1-1; D unresolved. V was trimmed by 6 bases and J by 7 bases, leaving 12 bases between them. This CDR3 has 12 residues. CDR1 is MNHEY, CDR2 SMNVEV, per germline (reference sequence). Written as DNA, the CDR3 is TGTGCCAGCAGGTCCAGCCTGGGTGAAGCTTTCTTT. This translates into CASRSSLGEAFF.

In its sample, this clonotype was seen many times. In DNA form, the CDR3 reads TGCGCCAGCAGCTTGGGGTCCGGAACAGGGGCTGGCGAGCAGTACTTC. It is translated as CASSLGSGTGAGEQYF. The rearrangement links TRBV5-1 to TRBJ2-7; TRBD1 agrees at 7 bases. In germline, CDR1 is SGHRS, CDR2 YFSETQ. The junction had 12 bases not matched to a gene; V was cut back by 0 bases and J by 6 bases. The CDR3 extends over 16 amino acids.

This clonotype was seen repeatedly, ten times or more. The V call is TRBV11-2, the J call TRBJ2-3; 7 positions match TRBD2. The CDR3 is made up of 14 amino acids. CDR1 and CDR2 (germline): SGHAT, FQNNGV. The ends lost 3 bases at V and 7 bases at J; junction bases unmatched: 7. The CDR3 protein is CASSFGGGSYTQYF. The CDR3, as DNA: TGTGCCAGCAGCTTCGGCGGGGGATCTTATACGCAGTATTTT.

This clonotype was seen many times. The chain uses TRBV6-2 or TRBV6-3 and TRBJ2-5; the D gene could be TRBD1 or TRBD2 (5 bases each). Looked up from germline, CDR1 is MNHEY and CDR2 is SVGEGT. Trimming removed 3 bases at V and 1 base at J, with 9 bases between. The CDR3 covers 14 residues. The CDR3 spells CASSYPGAQETQYF. In nucleotides, the CDR3 is TGTGCCAGCAGTTATCCCGGGGCCCAAGAGACCCAGTACTTC.

Ten or more counts support this clonotype. The CDR3 spells CASSYPRLVQNTGELFF. CDR3 nucleotide sequence: TGTGCCAGCAGTTACCCTAGACTAGTGCAGAACACCGGGGAGCTGTTTTTT. V gene TRBV6-2 or TRBV6-3 combines with J gene TRBJ2-2, with D possibly being TRBD2 (6 bases). V was shortened by 2 bases and J by 1 base, with 14 bases between the two germline ends. Germline-derived CDR1 and CDR2 are MNHEY and SVGEGT. The CDR3 is 17 residues long.

This chain links TRBV19 with TRBJ1-5; D possibly corresponds to TRBD1 (5 bases). With 5 bases removed from V and 2 bases from J, the gap between germline ends came to 10 bases. The germline V gene encodes CDR1 LNHDA and CDR2 SQIVND (reference sequence). There are 14 residues in the CDR3. The DNA of the CDR3 is TGTGCCAGTAGTGGGGCTGCCGGCAATCAGCCCCAGCATTTT. It yields the protein CASSGAAGNQPQHF.

There are many counts of this clonotype. The gene calls are TRBV29-1 and TRBJ1-2, with no clear D. CDR1 is SQVTM, CDR2 ANQGSEA, per germline. The CDR3 length is 15 residues. Trimming left V 2 bases short and J 7 bases short, with 20 bases between. The CDR3 DNA follows: TGCAGCGTTGAATTAATACCAGCCAGCAGGAGTGGCTACACCTTC. Its translation is CSVELIPASRSGYTF.

This rearrangement joins TRBV20-1 to TRBJ2-5; D is perhaps TRBD2 (5 bases). V lost 1 base, J lost 9 bases, and 15 bases lay in between. The CDR3 is 13 residues long. Per germline, CDR1 DFQATT and CDR2 SNEGSKA (reference sequence). CDR3 amino acids: CSARVPGFSAQYF. The CDR3 DNA follows: TGCAGTGCTAGAGTTCCGGGGTTCTCGGCCCAGTACTTC.

Turning to this clonotype: Given the absence of the conserved phenylalanine or tryptophan at the CDR3 end, a read error is likely. The CDR3 sequence is CASSLGGTEIHEQYL. The CDR3 DNA sequence: TGCGCCAGCAGCTTGGGGGGGACAGAGATTCACGAGCAGTACCTC. The chain carries TRBV5-1 and TRBJ2-7, with 7 bases aligning to TRBD1. Germline values: CDR1 SGHRS, CDR2 YFSETQ. The CDR3 is 15 residues long. With V trimmed by 0 bases and J by 5 bases, 8 bases remained unmatched.

The V call is TRBV6-5, the J call TRBJ2-7; 11 nucleotides line up with TRBD1. The ends lost 0 bases at V and 3 bases at J; junction bases unmatched: 7. The CDR3 extends over 17 amino acids. Germline V gives CDR1 MNHEY, CDR2 SVGAGI. CDR3 DNA sequence: TGTGCCAGCAGTTACTCGAGGCCCGGGACAGGGGGCTACGAGCAGTACTTC. This translates into CASSYSRPGTGGYEQYF.

This clonotype was detected ten times or more. The genes are TRBV10-3 and TRBJ1-1; weak D call: TRBD1 (5 bases). The V gene's germline CDR1 is ENHRY and CDR2 SYGVKD. The V end was cut by 4 bases, the J end by 5 bases, with 14 bases between. The CDR3 length is 14 residues. CDR3: CAISAGAAATEAFF. The DNA of the CDR3 is TGTGCCATCAGTGCCGGGGCGGCGGCTACTGAAGCTTTCTTT.